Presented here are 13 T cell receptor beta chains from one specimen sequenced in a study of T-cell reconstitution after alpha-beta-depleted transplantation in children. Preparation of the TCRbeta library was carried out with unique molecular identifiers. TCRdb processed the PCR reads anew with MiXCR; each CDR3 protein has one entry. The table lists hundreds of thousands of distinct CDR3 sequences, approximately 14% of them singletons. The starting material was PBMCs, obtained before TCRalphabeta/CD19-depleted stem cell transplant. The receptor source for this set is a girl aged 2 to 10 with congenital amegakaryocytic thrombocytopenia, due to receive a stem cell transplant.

The CDR3 DNA sequence: TGTGCCAGCAGCTTACCTAAACTAGCGCTCTCCTACAATGAGCAGTTCTTC. It yields the protein CASSLPKLALSYNEQFF. V gene TRBV7-6 combines with J gene TRBJ2-1, with 7 bases matching TRBD2. V lost 2 bases and J lost 0; bases outside the gene matches: 7. Germline CDR1 reads SGHVS; CDR2 reads FNYEAQ. The CDR3 loop spans 17 amino acids. Using reference TRBV7-6 and TRBJ2-1 for the parts outside the CDR3, the full variable domain is GAGVSQSPRYKVTKRGQDVALRCDPISGHVSLYWYRQALGQGPEFLTYFNYEAQQDKSGLPNDRFSAERPEGSISTLTIQRTEQRDSAMYRCASSLPKLALSYNEQFFGPGTRLTVL.

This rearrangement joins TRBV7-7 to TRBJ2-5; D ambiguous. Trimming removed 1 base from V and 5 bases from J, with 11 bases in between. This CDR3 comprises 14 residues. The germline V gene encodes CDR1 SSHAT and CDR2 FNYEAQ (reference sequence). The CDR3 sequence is CASSLDYRGETQYF. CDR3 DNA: TGTGCCAGCAGCTTAGATTATCGTGGGGAGACCCAGTACTTC.

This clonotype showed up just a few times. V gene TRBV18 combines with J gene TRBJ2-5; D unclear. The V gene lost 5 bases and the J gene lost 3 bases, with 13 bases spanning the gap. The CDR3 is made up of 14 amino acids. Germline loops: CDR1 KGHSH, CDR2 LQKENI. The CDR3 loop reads CASSNLGREETQYF. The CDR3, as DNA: TGTGCCAGCTCAAACTTAGGGCGTGAAGAGACCCAGTACTTC.

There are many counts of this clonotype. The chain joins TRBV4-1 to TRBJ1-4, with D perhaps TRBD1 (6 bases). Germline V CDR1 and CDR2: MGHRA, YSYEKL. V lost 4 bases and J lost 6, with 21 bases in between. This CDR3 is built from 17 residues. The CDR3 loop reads CASSLRQRAGADEKLFF. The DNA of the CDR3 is TGCGCCAGCAGCCTACGACAAAGGGCAGGGGCCGATGAAAAACTGTTTTTT.

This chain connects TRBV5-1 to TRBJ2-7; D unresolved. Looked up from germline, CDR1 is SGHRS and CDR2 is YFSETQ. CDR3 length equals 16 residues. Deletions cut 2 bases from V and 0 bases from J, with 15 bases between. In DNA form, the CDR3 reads TGCGCCAGCAGCTTCTCCGGTGCCGTGAGCTCCTACGAGCAGTACTTC. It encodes CASSFSGAVSSYEQYF.

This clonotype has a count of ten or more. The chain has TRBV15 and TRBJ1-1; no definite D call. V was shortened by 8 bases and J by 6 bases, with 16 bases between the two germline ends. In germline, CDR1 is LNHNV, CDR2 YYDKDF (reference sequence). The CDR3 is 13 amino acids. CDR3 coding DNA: TGTGCCACCGCTACCTCTACGTGGGCTGAAGCTTTCTTT. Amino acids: CATATSTWAEAFF.

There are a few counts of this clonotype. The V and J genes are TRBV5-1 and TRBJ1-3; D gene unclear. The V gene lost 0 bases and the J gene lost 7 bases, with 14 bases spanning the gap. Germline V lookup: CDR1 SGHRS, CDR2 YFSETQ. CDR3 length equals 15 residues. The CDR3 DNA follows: TGCGCCAGCAGCTTGGGGTCGGGGTCCGGGAACACCATATATTTT. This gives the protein CASSLGSGSGNTIYF.

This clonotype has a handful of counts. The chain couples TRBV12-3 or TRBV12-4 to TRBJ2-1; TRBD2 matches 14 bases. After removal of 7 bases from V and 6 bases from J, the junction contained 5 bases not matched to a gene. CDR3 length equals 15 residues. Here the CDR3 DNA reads TGTGCCAGCAATCGGGGGACTAGCGGGAGCAATGAGCAGTTCTTC. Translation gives CASNRGTSGSNEQFF.

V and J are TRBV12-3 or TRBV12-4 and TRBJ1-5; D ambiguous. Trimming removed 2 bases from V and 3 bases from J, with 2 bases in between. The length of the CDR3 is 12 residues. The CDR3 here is CASSLYNQPQHF. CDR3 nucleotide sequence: TGTGCCAGCAGTTTATACAATCAGCCCCAGCATTTT.

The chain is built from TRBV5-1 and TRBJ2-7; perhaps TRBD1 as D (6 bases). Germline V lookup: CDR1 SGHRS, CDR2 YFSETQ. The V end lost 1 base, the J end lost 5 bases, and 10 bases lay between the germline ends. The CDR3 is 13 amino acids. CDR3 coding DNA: TGCGCCAGCAGCTTGCCGGACAGCCACGAGCAGTACTTC. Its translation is CASSLPDSHEQYF.

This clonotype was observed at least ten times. CDR3 bases: TGTGCCAGCAGTTACTCTGGGCTGAATGAAAAACTGTTTTTT. Protein: CASSYSGLNEKLFF. This chain uses TRBV6-5 with TRBJ1-4; D unclear. Between the trimmed V and J ends, which lost 0 bases and 5 bases, there was a span of 7 bases. Germline V gene sequence: CDR1 MNHEY, CDR2 SVGAGI. CDR3 length equals 14 residues.

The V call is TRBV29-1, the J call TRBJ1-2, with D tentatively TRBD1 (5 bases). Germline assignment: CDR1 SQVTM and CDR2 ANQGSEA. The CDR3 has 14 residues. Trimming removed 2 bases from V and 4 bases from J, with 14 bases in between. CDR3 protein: CSVERVQGAYGYTF. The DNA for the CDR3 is TGCAGCGTTGAACGGGTACAAGGGGCCTATGGCTACACCTTC.

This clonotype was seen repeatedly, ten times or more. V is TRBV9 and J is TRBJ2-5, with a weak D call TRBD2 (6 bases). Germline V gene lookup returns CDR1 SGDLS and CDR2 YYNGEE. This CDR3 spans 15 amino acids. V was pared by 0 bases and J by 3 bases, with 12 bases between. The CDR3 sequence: CASSVVAGSKETQYF. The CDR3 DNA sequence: TGTGCCAGCAGCGTAGTAGCCGGGAGTAAAGAGACCCAGTACTTC.